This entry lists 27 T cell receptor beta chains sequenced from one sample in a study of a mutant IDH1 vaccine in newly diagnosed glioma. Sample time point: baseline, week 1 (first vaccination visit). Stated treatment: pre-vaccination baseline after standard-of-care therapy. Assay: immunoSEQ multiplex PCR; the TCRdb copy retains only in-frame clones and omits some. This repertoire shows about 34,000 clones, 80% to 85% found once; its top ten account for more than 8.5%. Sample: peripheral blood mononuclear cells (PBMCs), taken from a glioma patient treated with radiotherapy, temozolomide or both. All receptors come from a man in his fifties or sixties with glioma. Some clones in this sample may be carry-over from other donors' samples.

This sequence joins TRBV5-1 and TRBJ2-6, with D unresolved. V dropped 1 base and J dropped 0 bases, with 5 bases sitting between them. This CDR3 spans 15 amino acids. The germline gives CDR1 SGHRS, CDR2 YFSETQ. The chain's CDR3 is CASSLRVSGANVLTF. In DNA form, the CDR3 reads TGCGCCAGCAGCTTGAGGGTCTCTGGGGCCAACGTCCTGACTTTC.

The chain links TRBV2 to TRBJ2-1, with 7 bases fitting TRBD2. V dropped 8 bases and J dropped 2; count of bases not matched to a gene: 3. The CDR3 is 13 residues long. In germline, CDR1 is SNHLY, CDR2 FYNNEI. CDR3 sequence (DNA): TGTGCCAGCCCTAGCGGTCCCTACAATGAGCAGTTCTTC. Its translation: CASPSGPYNEQFF.

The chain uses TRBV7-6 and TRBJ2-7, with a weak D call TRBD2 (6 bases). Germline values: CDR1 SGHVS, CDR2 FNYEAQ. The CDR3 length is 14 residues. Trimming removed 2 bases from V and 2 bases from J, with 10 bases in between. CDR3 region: CASSLQEGPYEQYF. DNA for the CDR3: TGTGCCAGCAGCTTACAGGAGGGTCCCTACGAGCAGTACTTC.

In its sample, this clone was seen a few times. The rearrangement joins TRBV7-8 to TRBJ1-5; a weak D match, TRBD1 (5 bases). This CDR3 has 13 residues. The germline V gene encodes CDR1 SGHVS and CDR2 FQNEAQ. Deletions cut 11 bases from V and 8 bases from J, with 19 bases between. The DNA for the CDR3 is TGTGCCGGATCCCTCTCTGGGGGGAAGCCCCAGCATTTT. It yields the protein CAGSLSGGKPQHF.

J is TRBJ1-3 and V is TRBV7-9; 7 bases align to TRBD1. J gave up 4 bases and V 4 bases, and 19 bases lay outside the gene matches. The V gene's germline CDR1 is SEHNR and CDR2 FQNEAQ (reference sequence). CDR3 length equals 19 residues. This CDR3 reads CASSSGGFMTGIIGNTIYF. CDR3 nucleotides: TGTGCCAGCAGCTCAGGGGGGTTTATGACAGGAATTATCGGAAACACCATATATTTT.

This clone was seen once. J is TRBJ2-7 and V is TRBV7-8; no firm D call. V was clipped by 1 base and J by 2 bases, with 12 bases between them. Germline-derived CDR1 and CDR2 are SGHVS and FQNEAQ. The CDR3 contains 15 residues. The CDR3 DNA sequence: TGTGCCAGCAGCTTAGGAATAGGTACGACCTACGAGCAGTACTTC. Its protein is CASSLGIGTTYEQYF.

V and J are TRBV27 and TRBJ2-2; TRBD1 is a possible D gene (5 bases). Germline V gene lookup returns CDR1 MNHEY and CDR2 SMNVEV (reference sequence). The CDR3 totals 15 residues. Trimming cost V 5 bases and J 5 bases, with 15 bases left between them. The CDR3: CASSRNTGGTGELFF. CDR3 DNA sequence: TGTGCCAGCAGTCGGAATACAGGCGGAACCGGGGAGCTGTTTTTT.

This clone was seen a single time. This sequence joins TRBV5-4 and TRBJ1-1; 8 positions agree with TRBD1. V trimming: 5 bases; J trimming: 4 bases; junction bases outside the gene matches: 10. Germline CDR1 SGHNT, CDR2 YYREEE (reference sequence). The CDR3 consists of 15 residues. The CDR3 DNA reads TGTGCCAGCAGTTTTTCGCAGGGGGCGCGCACTGAAGCTTTCTTT. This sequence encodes CASSFSQGARTEAFF. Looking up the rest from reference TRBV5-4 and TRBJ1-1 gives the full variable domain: ETGVTQSPTHLIKTRGQQVTLRCSSQSGHNTVSWYQQALGQGPQFIFQYYREEENGRGNFPPRFSGLQFPNYSSELNVNALELDDSALYLCASSFSQGARTEAFFGQGTRLTVV.

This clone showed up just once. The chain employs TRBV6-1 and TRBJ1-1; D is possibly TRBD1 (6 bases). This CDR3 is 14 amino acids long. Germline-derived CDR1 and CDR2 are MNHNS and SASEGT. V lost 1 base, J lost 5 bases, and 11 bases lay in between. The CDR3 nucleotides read TGTGCCAGCAGTGAAGTCCCAGGGGTTACTGAAGCTTTCTTT. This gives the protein CASSEVPGVTEAFF.

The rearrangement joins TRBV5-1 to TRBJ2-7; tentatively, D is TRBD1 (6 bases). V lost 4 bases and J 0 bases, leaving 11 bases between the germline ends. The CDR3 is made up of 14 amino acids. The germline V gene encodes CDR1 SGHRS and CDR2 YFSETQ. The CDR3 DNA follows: TGCGCCAGCAGCCCCGGGACATCCTCCTACGAGCAGTACTTC. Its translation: CASSPGTSSYEQYF.

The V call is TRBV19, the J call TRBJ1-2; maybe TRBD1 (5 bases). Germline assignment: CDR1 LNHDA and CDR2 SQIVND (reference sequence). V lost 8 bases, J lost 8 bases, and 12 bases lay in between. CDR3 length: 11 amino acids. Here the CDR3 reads CASGGPVGYTF. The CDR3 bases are TGTGCCAGTGGGGGACCCGTGGGCTACACCTTC.

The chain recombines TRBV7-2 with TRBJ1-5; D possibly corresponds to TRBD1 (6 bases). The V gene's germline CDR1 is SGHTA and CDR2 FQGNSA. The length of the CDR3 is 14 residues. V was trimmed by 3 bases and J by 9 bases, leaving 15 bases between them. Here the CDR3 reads CASSFPGARAPQHF. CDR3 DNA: TGTGCCAGCAGCTTTCCAGGGGCGCGGGCGCCCCAGCATTTT. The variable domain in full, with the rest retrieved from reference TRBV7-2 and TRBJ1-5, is GAGVSQSPSNKVTEKGKDVELRCDPISGHTALYWYRQSLGQGLEFLIYFQGNSAPDKSGLPSDRFSAERTGGSVSTLTIQRTQQEDSAVYLCASSFPGARAPQHFGDGTRLSIL.

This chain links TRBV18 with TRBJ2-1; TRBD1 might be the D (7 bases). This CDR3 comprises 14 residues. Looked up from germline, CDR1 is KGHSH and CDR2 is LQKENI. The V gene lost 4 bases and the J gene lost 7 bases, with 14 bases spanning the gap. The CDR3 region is CASSRGTEHNEQFF. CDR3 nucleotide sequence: TGTGCCAGCTCACGCGGGACAGAGCATAATGAGCAGTTCTTC.

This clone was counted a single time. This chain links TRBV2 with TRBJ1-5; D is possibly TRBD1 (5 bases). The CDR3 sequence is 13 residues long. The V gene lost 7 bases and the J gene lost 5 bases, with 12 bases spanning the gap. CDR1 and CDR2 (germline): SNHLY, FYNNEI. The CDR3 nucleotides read TGTGCCAGCAATTCTGGGGACCATCAGCCCCAGCATTTT. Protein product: CASNSGDHQPQHF.

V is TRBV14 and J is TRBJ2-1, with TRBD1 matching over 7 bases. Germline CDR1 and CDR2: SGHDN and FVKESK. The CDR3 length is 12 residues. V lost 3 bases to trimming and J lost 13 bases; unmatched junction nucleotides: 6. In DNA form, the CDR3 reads TGTGCCAGCAGCCAGGCCGGGACAGTTCAGTTCTTC. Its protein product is CASSQAGTVQFF.

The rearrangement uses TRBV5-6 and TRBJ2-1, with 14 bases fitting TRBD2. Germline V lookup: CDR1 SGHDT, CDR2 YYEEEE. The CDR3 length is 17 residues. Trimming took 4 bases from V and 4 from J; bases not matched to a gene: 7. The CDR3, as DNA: TGTGCCAGCAGCCGAGGGACTAGCGGGGGACTATACAATGAGCAGTTCTTC. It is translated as CASSRGTSGGLYNEQFF.

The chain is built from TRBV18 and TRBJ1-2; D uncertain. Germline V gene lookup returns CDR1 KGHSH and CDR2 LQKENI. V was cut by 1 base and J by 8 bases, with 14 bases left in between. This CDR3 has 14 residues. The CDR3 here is CASSPQRQEGGYTF. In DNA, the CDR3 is TGTGCCAGCTCACCACAACGACAAGAAGGGGGCTACACCTTC.

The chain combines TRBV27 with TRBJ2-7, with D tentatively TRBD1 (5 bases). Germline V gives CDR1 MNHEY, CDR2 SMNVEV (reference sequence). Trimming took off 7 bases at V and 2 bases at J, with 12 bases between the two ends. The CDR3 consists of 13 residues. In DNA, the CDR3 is TGTGCCAGCACCCGTCAGGGCACCTACGAGCAGTACTTC. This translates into CASTRQGTYEQYF.

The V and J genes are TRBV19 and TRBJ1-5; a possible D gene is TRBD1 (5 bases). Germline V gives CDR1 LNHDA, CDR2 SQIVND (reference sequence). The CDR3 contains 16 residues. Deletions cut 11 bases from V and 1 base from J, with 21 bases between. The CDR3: CAVNTPGEGSNQPQHF. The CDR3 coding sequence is TGTGCCGTTAACACTCCCGGGGAGGGGAGCAATCAGCCCCAGCATTTT.

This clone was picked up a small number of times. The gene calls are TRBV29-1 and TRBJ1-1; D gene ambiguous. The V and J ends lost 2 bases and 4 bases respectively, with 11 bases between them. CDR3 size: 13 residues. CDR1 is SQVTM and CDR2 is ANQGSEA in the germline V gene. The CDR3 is CSVENGLSTEAFF. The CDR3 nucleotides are TGCAGCGTTGAAAACGGGCTAAGCACTGAAGCTTTCTTT.

Written as DNA, the CDR3 is TGTGCCAGCCGGTCCGCCTATGGCTACACCTTC. It codes for CASRSAYGYTF. This chain links TRBV28 with TRBJ1-2, with D unclear. This CDR3 region has 11 residues. The germline CDR1 and CDR2 sequences are MDHEN and SYDVKM. The V and J ends lost 8 bases and 4 bases respectively, with 8 bases between them.

The chain's CDR3 is CAWRASANEQFF. Written as DNA, the CDR3 is TGTGCCTGGAGGGCTAGCGCCAATGAGCAGTTCTTC. J is TRBJ2-1 and V is TRBV30; a weak D match, TRBD2 (6 bases). Deletions cut 3 bases from V and 6 bases from J, with 9 bases between. Germline CDR1 GTSNPN, CDR2 SVGIG (reference sequence). The CDR3 is 12 amino acids.

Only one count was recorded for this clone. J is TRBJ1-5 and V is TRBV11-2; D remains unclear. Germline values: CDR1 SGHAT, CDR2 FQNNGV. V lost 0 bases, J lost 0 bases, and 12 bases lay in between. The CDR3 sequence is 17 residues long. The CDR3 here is CASSLDTVRYSNQPQHF. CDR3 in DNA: TGTGCCAGCAGCTTAGATACGGTGCGATATAGCAATCAGCCCCAGCATTTT. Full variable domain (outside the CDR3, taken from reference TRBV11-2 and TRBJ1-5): EAGVAQSPRYKIIEKRQSVAFWCNPISGHATLYWYQQILGQGPKLLIQFQNNGVVDDSQLPKDRFSAERLKGVDSTLKIQPAKLEDSAVYLCASSLDTVRYSNQPQHFGDGTRLSIL.

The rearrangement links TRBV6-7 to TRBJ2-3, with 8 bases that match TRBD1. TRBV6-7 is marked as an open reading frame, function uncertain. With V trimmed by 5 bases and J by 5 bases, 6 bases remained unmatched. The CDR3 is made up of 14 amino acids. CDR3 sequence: CASSEGQAGDTQYF. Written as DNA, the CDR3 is TGTGCCAGCAGTGAGGGACAGGCGGGAGATACGCAGTATTTT.

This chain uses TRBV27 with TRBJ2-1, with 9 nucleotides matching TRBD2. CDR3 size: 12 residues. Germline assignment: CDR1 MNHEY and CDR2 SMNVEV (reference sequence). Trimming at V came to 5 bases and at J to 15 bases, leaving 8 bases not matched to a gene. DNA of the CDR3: TGTGCCAGCAGTACCCCTAGCGGGATATGGTTCTTC. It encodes CASSTPSGIWFF.

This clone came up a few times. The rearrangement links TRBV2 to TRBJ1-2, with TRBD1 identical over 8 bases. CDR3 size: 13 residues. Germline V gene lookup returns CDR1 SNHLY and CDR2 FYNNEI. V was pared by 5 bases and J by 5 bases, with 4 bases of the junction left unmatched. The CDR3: CASSQDRVYGYTF. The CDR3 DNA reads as TGTGCCAGCAGTCAGGACAGGGTTTATGGCTACACCTTC.

CDR3 nucleotide sequence: TGTGCCAGCAGTTACTCGACCCCGGCCCCTAACTATGGCTACACCTTC. Translated: CASSYSTPAPNYGYTF. This chain links TRBV6-5 with TRBJ1-2, with D unresolved. The CDR3 is 16 residues long. The ends were cut back, 0 bases at V and 0 bases at J, with 11 bases in the middle. Germline V gene sequence: CDR1 MNHEY, CDR2 SVGAGI.